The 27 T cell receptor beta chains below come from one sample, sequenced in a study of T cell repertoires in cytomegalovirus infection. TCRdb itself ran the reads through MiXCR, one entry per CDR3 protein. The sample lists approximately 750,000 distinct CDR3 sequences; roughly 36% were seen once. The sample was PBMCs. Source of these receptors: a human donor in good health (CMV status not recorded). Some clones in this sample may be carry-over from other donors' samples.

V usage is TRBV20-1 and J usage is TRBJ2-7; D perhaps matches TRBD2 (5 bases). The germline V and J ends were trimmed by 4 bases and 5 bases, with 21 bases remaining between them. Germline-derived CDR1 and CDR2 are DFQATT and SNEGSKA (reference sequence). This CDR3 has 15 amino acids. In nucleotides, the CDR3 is TGCAGTGCTACCAATTACATGTGGGGAGCCGACGAGCAGTACTTC. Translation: CSATNYMWGADEQYF.

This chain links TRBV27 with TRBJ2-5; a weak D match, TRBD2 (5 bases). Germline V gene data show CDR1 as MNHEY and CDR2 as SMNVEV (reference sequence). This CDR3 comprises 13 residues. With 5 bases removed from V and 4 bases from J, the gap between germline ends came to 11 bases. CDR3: CASSGLYPETQYF. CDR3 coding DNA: TGTGCCAGCAGTGGACTGTACCCAGAGACCCAGTACTTC.

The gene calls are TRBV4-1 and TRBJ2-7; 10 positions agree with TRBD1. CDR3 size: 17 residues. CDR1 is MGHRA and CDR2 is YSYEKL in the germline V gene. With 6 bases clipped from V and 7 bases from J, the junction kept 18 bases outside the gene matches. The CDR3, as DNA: TGCGCCAGCAGTCAAACTACGGACAGGGGGTTGGTGCGGGAGCAGTACTTC. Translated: CASSQTTDRGLVREQYF.

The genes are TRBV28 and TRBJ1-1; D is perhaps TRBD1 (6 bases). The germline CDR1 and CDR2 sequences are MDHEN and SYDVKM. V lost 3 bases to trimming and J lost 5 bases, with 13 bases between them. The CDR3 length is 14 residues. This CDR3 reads CASSFQGRRTEAFF. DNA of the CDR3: TGTGCCAGCAGTTTCCAGGGGCGCAGGACTGAAGCTTTCTTT.

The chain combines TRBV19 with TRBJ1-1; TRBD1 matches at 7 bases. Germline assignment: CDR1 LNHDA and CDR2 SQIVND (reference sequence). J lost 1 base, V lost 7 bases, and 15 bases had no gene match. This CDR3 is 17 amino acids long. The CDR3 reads CASTPRGGALPNTEAFF. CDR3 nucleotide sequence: TGTGCCAGTACCCCCAGGGGGGGTGCCCTTCCGAACACTGAAGCTTTCTTT.

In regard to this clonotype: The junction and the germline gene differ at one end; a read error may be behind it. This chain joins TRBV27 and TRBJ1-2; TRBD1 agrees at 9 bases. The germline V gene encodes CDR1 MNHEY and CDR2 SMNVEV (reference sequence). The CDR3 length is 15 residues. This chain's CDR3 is CASSPTGGAGYGYLF. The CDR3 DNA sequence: TGTGCCAGCAGTCCAACAGGGGGCGCCGGCTATGGCTACCTCTTC.

DNA for the CDR3: TGTGCCAGCAGTTTTGTTCCAAACTATGGCTACACCTTC. Its translation is CASSFVPNYGYTF. V is TRBV28 and J is TRBJ1-2; D gene ambiguous. The germline gives CDR1 MDHEN, CDR2 SYDVKM. The V and J ends lost 3 bases and 2 bases respectively, with 7 bases between them. The CDR3 length is 13 residues.

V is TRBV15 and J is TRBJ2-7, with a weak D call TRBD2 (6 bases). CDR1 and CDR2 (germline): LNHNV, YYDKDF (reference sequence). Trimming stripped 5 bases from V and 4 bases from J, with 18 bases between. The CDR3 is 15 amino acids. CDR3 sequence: CATSAPEGGLYEQYF. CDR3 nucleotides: TGTGCCACCAGCGCCCCGGAGGGAGGACTTTACGAGCAGTACTTC.

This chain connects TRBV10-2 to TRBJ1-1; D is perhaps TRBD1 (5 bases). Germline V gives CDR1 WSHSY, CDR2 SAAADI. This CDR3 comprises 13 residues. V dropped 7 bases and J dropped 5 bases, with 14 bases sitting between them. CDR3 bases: TGCGCCAGCACCGAGGGAGGGGAAACTGAAGCTTTCTTT. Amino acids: CASTEGGETEAFF.

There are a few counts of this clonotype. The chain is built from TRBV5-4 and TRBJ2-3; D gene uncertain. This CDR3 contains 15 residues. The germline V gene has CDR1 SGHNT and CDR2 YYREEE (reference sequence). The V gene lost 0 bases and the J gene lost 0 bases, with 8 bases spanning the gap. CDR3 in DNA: TGTGCCAGCAGCTTGGGGCTTACTAGCACAGATACGCAGTATTTT. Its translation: CASSLGLTSTDTQYF. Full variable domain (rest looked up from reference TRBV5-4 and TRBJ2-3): ETGVTQSPTHLIKTRGQQVTLRCSSQSGHNTVSWYQQALGQGPQFIFQYYREEENGRGNFPPRFSGLQFPNYSSELNVNALELDDSALYLCASSLGLTSTDTQYFGPGTRLTVL.

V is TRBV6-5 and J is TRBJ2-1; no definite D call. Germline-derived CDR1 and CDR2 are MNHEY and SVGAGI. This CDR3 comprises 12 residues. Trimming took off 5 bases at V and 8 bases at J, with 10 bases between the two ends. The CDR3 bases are TGTGCCAGCAGTCCCGGGTGGGATGAGCAGTTCTTC. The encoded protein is CASSPGWDEQFF.

The DNA of the CDR3 is TGTGCCAGCAGAGGGACTCTCTACAATCAGCCCCAGCATTTT. Its protein product is CASRGTLYNQPQHF. The chain couples TRBV27 to TRBJ1-5; D may be TRBD1 (5 bases). The CDR3 has 14 residues. Trimming cost V 6 bases and J 3 bases, with 12 bases left between them. The germline V gene has CDR1 MNHEY and CDR2 SMNVEV (reference sequence).

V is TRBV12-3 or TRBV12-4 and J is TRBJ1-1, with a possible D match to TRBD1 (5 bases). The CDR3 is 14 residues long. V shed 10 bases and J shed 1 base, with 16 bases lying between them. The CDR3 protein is CATLDGTRNTEAFF. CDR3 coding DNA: TGTGCCACCCTGGACGGGACTAGGAACACTGAAGCTTTCTTT.

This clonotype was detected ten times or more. The CDR3: CASSLVSVHIPFLALTDTQYF. The CDR3 DNA reads TGTGCCAGCAGCTTAGTCTCGGTACACATACCGTTCTTGGCACTTACAGATACGCAGTATTTT. The chain combines TRBV7-8 with TRBJ2-3, with D unresolved. This CDR3 contains 21 residues. Between the trimmed V and J ends, which lost 1 base and 3 bases, there was a span of 29 bases. Germline values: CDR1 SGHVS, CDR2 FQNEAQ.

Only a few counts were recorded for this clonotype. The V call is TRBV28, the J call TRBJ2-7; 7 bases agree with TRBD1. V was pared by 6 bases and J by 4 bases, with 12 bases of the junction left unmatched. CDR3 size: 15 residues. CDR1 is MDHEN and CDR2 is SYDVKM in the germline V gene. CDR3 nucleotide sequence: TGTGCCAGCAGCTCTTTACAGGGGAGTGTATACGAGCAGTACTTC. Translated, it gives CASSSLQGSVYEQYF.

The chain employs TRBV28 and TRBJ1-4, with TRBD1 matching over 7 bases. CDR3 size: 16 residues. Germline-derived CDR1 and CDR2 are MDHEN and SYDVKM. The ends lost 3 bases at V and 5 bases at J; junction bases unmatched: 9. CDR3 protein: CASSLVEGAGNEKLFF. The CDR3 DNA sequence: TGTGCCAGCAGTTTGGTTGAGGGGGCGGGAAATGAAAAACTGTTTTTT.

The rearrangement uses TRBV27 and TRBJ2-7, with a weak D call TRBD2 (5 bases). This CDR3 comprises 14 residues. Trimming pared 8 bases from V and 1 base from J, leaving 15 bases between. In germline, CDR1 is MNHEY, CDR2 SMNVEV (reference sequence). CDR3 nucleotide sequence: TGTGCCAGCGGCCTGCGATGGAGGTCCTACGAGCAGTACTTC. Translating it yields CASGLRWRSYEQYF.

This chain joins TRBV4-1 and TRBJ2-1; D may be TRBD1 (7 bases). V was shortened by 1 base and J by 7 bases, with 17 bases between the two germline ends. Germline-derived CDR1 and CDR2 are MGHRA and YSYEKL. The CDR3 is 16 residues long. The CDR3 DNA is TGCGCCAGCAGCCAAGGGAGGGGGCTTCGTTGGAATGAGCAGTTCTTC. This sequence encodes CASSQGRGLRWNEQFF.

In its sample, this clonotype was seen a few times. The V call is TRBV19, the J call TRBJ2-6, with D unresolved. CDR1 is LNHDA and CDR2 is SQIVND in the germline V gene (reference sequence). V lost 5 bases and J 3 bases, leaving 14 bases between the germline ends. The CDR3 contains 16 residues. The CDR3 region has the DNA TGTGCCAGTAGTCTATATCCCCGGGTTGGGGCCAACGTCCTGACTTTC. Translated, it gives CASSLYPRVGANVLTF.

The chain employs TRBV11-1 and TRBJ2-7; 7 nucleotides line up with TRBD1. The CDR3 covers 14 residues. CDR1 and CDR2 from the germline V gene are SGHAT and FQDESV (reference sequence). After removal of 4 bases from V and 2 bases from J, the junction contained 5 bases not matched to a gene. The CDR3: CASSSTGRPYEQYF. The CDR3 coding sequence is TGTGCCAGCAGCTCGACAGGGCGCCCCTACGAGCAGTACTTC.

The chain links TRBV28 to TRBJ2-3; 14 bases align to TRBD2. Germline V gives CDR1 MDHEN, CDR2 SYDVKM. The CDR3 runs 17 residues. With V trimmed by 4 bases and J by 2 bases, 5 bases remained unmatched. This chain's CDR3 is CASSSRGLAGVTDTQYF. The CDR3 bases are TGTGCCAGCAGTTCCCGGGGACTAGCGGGGGTCACAGATACGCAGTATTTT. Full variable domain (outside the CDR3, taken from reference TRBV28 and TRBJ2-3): DVKVTQSSRYLVKRTGEKVFLECVQDMDHENMFWYRQDPGLGLRLIYFSYDVKMKEKGDIPEGYSVSREKKERFSLILESASTNQTSMYLCASSSRGLAGVTDTQYFGPGTRLTVL.

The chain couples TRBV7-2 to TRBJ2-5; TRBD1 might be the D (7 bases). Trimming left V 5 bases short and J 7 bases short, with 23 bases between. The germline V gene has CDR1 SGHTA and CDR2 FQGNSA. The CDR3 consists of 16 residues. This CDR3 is CASSTGAGRGRWTQYF. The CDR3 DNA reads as TGTGCCAGCAGCACAGGGGCAGGCAGGGGGAGGTGGACCCAGTACTTC.

The DNA of the CDR3 is TGCGCCAGCAGCGATCCCGGACAGACCATTAACTATGGCTACACCTTC. It codes for CASSDPGQTINYGYTF. V gene TRBV5-1 combines with J gene TRBJ1-2, with D perhaps matching TRBD1 (6 bases). CDR1 is SGHRS, CDR2 YFSETQ, per germline. The CDR3 has 16 residues. The V and J ends lost 4 bases and 1 base respectively, with 17 bases between them. Filled out from reference TRBV5-1 and TRBJ1-2, the complete variable domain reads KAGVTQTPRYLIKTRGQQVTLSCSPISGHRSVSWYQQTPGQGLQFLFEYFSETQRNKGNFPGRFSGRQFSNSRSEMNVSTLELGDSALYLCASSDPGQTINYGYTFGSGTRLTVV.

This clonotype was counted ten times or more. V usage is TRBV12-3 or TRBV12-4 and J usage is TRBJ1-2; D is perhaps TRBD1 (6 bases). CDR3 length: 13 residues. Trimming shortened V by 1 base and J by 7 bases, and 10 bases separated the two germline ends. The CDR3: CASSLGGGVGYTF. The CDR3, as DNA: TGTGCCAGCAGTTTAGGGGGGGGCGTTGGCTACACCTTC.

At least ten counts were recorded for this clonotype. CDR3 protein: CASSLGAGQGFYEQYF. The CDR3 DNA reads as TGTGCCAGCAGCTTAGGTGCGGGACAGGGATTCTACGAGCAGTACTTC. The rearrangement joins TRBV7-2 to TRBJ2-7; 9 positions agree with TRBD1. CDR3 length equals 16 residues. Trimming at V came to 1 base and at J to 3 bases, leaving 7 bases not matched to a gene. The V gene's germline CDR1 is SGHTA and CDR2 FQGNSA. The complete variable domain, with remaining parts taken from reference TRBV7-2 and TRBJ2-7, reads GAGVSQSPSNKVTEKGKDVELRCDPISGHTALYWYRQSLGQGLEFLIYFQGNSAPDKSGLPSDRFSAERTGGSVSTLTIQRTQQEDSAVYLCASSLGAGQGFYEQYFGPGTRLTVT.

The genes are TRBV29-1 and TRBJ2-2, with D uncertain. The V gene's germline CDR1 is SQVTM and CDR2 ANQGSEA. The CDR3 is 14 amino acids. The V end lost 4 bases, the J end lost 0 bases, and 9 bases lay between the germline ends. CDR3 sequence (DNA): TGCAGCGTTGGTGTGGGTTCGAACACCGGGGAGCTGTTTTTT. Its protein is CSVGVGSNTGELFF.

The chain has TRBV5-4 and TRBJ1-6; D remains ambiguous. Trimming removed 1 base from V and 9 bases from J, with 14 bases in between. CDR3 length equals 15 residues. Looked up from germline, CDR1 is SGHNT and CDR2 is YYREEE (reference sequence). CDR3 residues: CASSLKSQMGSPLHF. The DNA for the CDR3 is TGTGCCAGCAGCTTGAAGTCGCAGATGGGTTCACCCCTCCACTTT.